A single sample gave rise to the 9 T cell receptor beta chains below, sequenced in a study of T cell responses to AZD1222 COVID-19 vaccine. The protocol was immunoSEQ multiplex PCR, while the TCRdb copy is restricted to in-frame clones and leaves out a portion. The sample contains 98,000 or so clones, around 90% of which appear only once. Sequencing used peripheral blood, obtained on day 0 of AZD1222 vaccination. The origin of the receptors is an adult in good health.

The genes are TRBV5-1 and TRBJ2-1; D not resolved. Trimming took off 5 bases at V and 8 bases at J, with 11 bases between the two ends. CDR1 is SGHRS, CDR2 YFSETQ, per germline. CDR3 length: 12 amino acids. CDR3 nucleotide sequence: TGCGCCAGCAGGATGGAGTCTTATGAGCAGTTCTTC. It specifies CASRMESYEQFF.

This clone has a single count. This chain links TRBV5-1 with TRBJ1-1; tentative D call: TRBD1 (5 bases). Between the trimmed V and J ends, which lost 4 bases and 5 bases, there was a span of 15 bases. The CDR3 is made up of 14 amino acids. Germline loops: CDR1 SGHRS, CDR2 YFSETQ. CDR3 amino acids: CASSPGAGGTEAFF. CDR3 bases: TGCGCCAGCAGCCCCGGGGCAGGTGGGACTGAAGCTTTCTTT. Combining the CDR3 with reference TRBV5-1 and TRBJ1-1 gives the whole variable domain KAGVTQTPRYLIKTRGQQVTLSCSPISGHRSVSWYQQTPGQGLQFLFEYFSETQRNKGNFPGRFSGRQFSNSRSEMNVSTLELGDSALYLCASSPGAGGTEAFFGQGTRLTVV.

This clone has a handful of counts. The rearrangement uses TRBV4-3 and TRBJ2-7; 10 positions agree with TRBD2. With V trimmed by 5 bases and J by 4 bases, 14 bases remained unmatched. From germline, CDR1 is LGHNA and CDR2 YSLEER. This CDR3 region has 17 residues. CDR3: CASSLQGSGGAGYEQYF. CDR3 sequence (DNA): TGCGCCAGCAGCTTACAAGGAAGCGGGGGGGCCGGGTACGAGCAGTACTTC.

Here the CDR3 reads CASSFGGPAINYGYTF. The CDR3 bases are TGTGCCAGCAGCTTTGGTGGGCCGGCCATTAACTATGGCTACACCTTC. The chain combines TRBV5-4 with TRBJ1-2; D not certain. V lost 2 bases to trimming and J lost 1 base, with 15 bases between them. Germline V gene lookup returns CDR1 SGHNT and CDR2 YYREEE (reference sequence). This CDR3 contains 16 residues.

The chain couples TRBV14 to TRBJ1-1; D call uncertain. The CDR3 extends over 16 amino acids. CDR1 and CDR2 (germline): SGHDN, FVKESK. V gave up 0 bases and J gave up 1 base, with 12 bases separating them. The CDR3 is CASSQEMRQTNTEAFF. The CDR3 nucleotides read TGTGCCAGCAGCCAAGAAATGCGGCAGACGAACACTGAAGCTTTCTTT.

The chain links TRBV29-1 to TRBJ2-7; D might be TRBD1 (6 bases). With 0 bases removed from V and 2 bases from J, the gap between germline ends came to 17 bases. CDR3 size: 16 residues. Germline values: CDR1 SQVTM, CDR2 ANQGSEA. CDR3 in DNA: TGCAGCGTTGAAGATACGGTACAGGGAACTACCTACGAGCAGTACTTC. Residues: CSVEDTVQGTTYEQYF.

V and J are TRBV7-2 and TRBJ2-5; D uncertain. Trimming took off 1 base at V and 5 bases at J, with 8 bases between the two ends. CDR1 and CDR2 from the germline V gene are SGHTA and FQGNSA. The CDR3 spans 13 residues. The CDR3: CASSLEGWETQYF. The CDR3 bases are TGTGCCAGCAGCTTAGAGGGTTGGGAGACCCAGTACTTC. The full variable domain, completed using reference TRBV7-2 and TRBJ2-5, is GAGVSQSPSNKVTEKGKDVELRCDPISGHTALYWYRQSLGQGLEFLIYFQGNSAPDKSGLPSDRFSAERTGGSVSTLTIQRTQQEDSAVYLCASSLEGWETQYFGPGTRLLVL.

This chain uses TRBV7-3 with TRBJ2-3; the D is unclear. This CDR3 has 15 residues. Germline-derived CDR1 and CDR2 are SGHTA and FQGTGA. V lost 0 bases and J lost 1, with 8 bases in between. CDR3 nucleotides: TGTGCCAGCAGCTTAACTAACAAGGGCACAGATACGCAGTATTTT. It yields the protein CASSLTNKGTDTQYF.

The chain joins TRBV29-1 to TRBJ2-5; D is tentatively TRBD1 or TRBD2 (5 bases each). The germline V and J ends were trimmed by 3 bases and 1 base, with 9 bases remaining between them. CDR1 and CDR2 from the germline V gene are SQVTM and ANQGSEA. CDR3 length: 13 amino acids. The CDR3 protein is CSVDGGFQETQYF. In DNA form, the CDR3 reads TGCAGCGTTGATGGGGGTTTCCAAGAGACCCAGTACTTC.